Listed below are T cell receptor beta chains from one sample, sequenced in a study of T-cell reconstitution after alpha-beta-depleted transplantation in children. TCRdb reprocessed the PCR reads via MiXCR and lists one record per CDR3 protein. The top ten clones hold 11% to 15% of a sample with about 600,000 distinct CDR3 sequences, under 30% of them seen once. The input for sequencing was PBMCs, mostly from graft donor cells, taken 360 days after TCRalphabeta/CD19-depleted stem cell transplant. All receptors derive from a boy less than two years old who had a stem cell transplant for acute myeloid leukemia, so the T cells may come from the graft donor. Both conserved end residues are trimmed from each CDR3. D genes are given only for firm matches.

V gene	D gene	CDR3 protein
TRBV6-5	-	ASSYGGGPSYEQY
TRBV28	TRBD1	ASSSGQGPQPQH
TRBV7-6	-	ASSMDQVSSYNEQF
TRBV9	TRBD1	ASSAGYLTGVTLGEQY
TRBV7-2	TRBD2	ASSLMTSRGEETQY
TRBV12-3/TRBV12-4	-	ASSLYGGPETQY
TRBV4-3	-	ASSQAAQGGSPLH
TRBV11-3	TRBD1	ASSAPGQGAF
TRBV7-2	-	ASSLDRTEGLGLF
TRBV4-1	-	ASSQVIAKNIQY
TRBV27	-	ASSLPWVLSTEAF
TRBV20-1	-	SATMGPNTGELF
TRBV13	-	ASSDKRPLH
TRBV20-1	-	SAPILPLGTGELF
TRBV15	-	ATSRGGRAEQY
TRBV12-3/TRBV12-4	TRBD1	ASSRSTGGIYEQY
TRBV20-1	TRBD1	SATHRGDGYT
TRBV30	TRBD2	AWNGRGDYNEQF
TRBV10-3	-	AISEFGIGQPQH
TRBV6-4	-	ASSAAGKGHETQY
TRBV10-3	-	AISDGGPSTGELF
TRBV6-5	-	ASSYRDTGNTEAF
TRBV11-2	TRBD1	ASSFTGGGLSGANVLT
TRBV11-2	-	ASSLQPTEAF
TRBV28	-	ASRRGRTGELRETQY
TRBV9	-	ASSVDGRGVTDTQY
TRBV29-1	TRBD1	SAGADRAGEQY
TRBV27	TRBD1	ASSLTGAEAF